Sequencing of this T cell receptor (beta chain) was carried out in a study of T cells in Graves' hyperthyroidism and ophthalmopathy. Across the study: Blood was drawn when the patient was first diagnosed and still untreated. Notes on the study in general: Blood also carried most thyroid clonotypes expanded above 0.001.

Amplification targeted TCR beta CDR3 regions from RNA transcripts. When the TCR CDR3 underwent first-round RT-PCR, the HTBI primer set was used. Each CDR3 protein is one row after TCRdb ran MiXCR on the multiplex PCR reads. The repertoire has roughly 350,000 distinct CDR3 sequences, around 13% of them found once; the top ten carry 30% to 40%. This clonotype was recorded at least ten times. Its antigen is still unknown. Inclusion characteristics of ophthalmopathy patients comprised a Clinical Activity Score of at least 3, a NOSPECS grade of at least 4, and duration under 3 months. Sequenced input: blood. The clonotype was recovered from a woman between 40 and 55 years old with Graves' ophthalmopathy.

In DNA form, the CDR3 reads TGTGCCAGCAGTTTTGAGTGGCGCGGGGGCTGGGGGGCCAAAAACATTCAGTACTTC. Translated, it gives CASSFEWRGGWGAKNIQYF. The chain carries TRBV28 and TRBJ2-4, with D perhaps TRBD2 (7 bases). The CDR3 length is 19 residues. Trimming left V 3 bases short and J 1 base short, with 22 bases between. The germline gives CDR1 MDHEN, CDR2 SYDVKM.